The T cell receptor beta chain described here comes from a study of breast tumors, draining lymph nodes, adjacent tissues. Study results and caveats: The data were judged consistent with most tumor T cells coming from lymph node and expanding in tumor. Data only fit, rather than demonstrated, lymph node origin of most tumor T cells. Tumor repertoires ranked between lymph nodes and nontumor tissue in diversity, with V and J gene preferences. Luminal-like breast cancer showed significantly greater tumor-nontumor repertoire similarity than basal-like breast cancer did.

From germline, CDR1 is SGHTA and CDR2 FQGTGA. The CDR3 consists of 18 residues. The J segment lost 0 bases and the V segment lost 4 bases, leaving 7 bases of the junction unmatched. Samples came from axillary lymph nodes draining the breast cancer. This clonotype has a count of ten or more. Antigen specificity is unknown. TCRdb itself ran the multiplex PCR reads through MiXCR, one entry per CDR3 protein. Found here are under 150,000 distinct CDR3 sequences, nearly 20% of them singletons; the top ten hold under 4.5%. V and J are TRBV7-3 and TRBJ2-3; TRBD2 agrees at 13 bases. Sequenced input: axillary lymph node tissue. The sequence was collected from a female donor with breast cancer. Some clones in this sample may be carry-over from other donors' samples. The CDR3 here is CASSSGLAGTPSTDTQYF. The CDR3 nucleotides are TGTGCCAGCAGCTCGGGACTAGCGGGGACCCCTAGCACAGATACGCAGTATTTT.